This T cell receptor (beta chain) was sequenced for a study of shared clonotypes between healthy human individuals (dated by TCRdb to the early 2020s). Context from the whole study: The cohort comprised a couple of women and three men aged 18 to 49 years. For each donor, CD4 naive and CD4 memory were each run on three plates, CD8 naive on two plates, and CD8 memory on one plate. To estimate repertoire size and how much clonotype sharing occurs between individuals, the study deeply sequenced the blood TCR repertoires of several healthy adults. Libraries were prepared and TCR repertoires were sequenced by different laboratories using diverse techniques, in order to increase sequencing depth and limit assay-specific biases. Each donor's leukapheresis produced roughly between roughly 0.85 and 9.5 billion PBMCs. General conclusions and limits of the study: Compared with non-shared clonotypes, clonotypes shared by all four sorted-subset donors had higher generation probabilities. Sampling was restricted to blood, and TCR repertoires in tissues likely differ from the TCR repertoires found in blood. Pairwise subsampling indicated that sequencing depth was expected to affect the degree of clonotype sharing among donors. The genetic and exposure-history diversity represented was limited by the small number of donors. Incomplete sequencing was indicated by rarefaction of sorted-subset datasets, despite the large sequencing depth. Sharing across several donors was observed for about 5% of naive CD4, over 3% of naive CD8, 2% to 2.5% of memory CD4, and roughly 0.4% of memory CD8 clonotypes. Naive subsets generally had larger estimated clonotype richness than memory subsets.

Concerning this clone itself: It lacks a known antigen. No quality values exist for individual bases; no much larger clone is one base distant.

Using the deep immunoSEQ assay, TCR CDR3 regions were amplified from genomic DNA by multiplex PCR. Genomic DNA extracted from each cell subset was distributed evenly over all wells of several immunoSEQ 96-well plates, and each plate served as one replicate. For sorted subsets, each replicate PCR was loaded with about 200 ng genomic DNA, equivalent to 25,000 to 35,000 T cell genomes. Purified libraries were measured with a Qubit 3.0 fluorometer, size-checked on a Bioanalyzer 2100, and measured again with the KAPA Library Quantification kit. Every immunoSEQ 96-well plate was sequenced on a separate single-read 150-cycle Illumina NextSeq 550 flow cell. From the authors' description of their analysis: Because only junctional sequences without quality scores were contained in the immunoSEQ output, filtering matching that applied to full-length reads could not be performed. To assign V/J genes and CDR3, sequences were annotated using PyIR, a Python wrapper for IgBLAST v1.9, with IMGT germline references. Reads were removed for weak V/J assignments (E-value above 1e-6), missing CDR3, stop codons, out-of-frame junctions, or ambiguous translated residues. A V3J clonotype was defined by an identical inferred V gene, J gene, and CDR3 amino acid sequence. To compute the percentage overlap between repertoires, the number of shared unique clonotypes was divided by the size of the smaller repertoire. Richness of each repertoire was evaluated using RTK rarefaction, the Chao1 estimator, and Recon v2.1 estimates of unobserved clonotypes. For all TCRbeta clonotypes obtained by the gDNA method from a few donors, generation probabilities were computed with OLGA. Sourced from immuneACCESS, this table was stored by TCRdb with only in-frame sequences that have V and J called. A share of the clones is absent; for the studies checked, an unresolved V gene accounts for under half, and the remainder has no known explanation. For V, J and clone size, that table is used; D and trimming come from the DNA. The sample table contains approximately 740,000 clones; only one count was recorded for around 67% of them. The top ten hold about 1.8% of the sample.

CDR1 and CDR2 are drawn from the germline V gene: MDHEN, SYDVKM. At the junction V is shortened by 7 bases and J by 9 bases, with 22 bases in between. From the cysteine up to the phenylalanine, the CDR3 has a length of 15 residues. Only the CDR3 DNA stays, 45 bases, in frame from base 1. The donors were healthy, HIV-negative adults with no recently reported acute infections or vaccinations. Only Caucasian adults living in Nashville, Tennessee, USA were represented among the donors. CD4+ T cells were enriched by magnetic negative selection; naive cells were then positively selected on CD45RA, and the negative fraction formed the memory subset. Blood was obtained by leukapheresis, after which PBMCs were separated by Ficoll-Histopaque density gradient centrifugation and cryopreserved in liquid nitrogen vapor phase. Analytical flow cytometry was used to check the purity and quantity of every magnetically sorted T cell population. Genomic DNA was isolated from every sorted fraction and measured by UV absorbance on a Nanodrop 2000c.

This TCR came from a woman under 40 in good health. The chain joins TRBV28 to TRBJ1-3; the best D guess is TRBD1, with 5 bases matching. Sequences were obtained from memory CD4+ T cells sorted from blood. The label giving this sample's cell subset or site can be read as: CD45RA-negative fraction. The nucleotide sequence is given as TGTGCCAGCACCCCAAGCGCGGGACGCGGGACCACCATATATTTT. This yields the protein CASTPSAGRGTTIYF. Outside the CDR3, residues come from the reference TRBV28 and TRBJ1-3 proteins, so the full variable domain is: DVKVTQSSRYLVKRTGEKVFLECVQDMDHENMFWYRQDPGLGLRLIYFSYDVKMKEKGDIPEGYSVSREKKERFSLILESASTNQTSMYLCASTPSAGRGTTIYFGEGSWLTVV.